The sequence of this TCR beta chain was determined in a study of neurological immune-mediated disorders. One entry per CDR3 protein results from TCRdb running MiXCR on the 5' RACE reads. The sample holds tens of thousands of distinct CDR3 sequences, over 9.5% seen once. In germline, CDR1 is DFQATT, CDR2 SNEGSKA (reference sequence). The V and J ends lost 0 bases and 0 bases, in that order; junction bases with no gene match: 5. CDR3 length equals 15 residues. This clonotype was seen ten or more times. The rearrangement links TRBV20-1 to TRBJ2-7; 7 bases fit TRBD2. The source of this sequence is a woman aged 55-75 years with HTLV-1-associated myelopathy (HAM/TSP). The sample was PBMCs. The CDR3 here is CSARDSKRDSYEQYF. For the CDR3, the DNA is TGCAGTGCTAGAGATAGTAAGCGGGACTCCTACGAGCAGTACTTC.